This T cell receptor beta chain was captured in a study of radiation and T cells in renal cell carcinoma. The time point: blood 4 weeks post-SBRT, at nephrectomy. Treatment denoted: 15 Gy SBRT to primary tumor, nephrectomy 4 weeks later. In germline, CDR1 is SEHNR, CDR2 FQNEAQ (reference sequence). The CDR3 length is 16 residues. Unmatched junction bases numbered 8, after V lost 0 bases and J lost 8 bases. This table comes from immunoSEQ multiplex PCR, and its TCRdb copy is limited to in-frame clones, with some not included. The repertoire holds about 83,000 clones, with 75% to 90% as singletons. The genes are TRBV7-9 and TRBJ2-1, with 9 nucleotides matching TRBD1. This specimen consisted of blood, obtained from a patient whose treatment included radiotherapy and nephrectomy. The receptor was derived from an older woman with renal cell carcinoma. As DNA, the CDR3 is TGTGCCAGCAGCTTAGCCGGGACAGGGAGGAAGGATGAGCAGTTCTTC. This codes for CASSLAGTGRKDEQFF. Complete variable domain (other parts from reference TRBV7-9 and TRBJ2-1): DTGVSQNPRHKITKRGQNVTFRCDPISEHNRLYWYRQTLGQGPEFLTYFQNEAQLEKSRLLSDRFSAERPKGSFSTLEIQRTEQGDSAMYLCASSLAGTGRKDEQFFGPGTRLTVL.